A single sample is the source of the 24 T cell receptor beta chains below, sequenced in a study of T cell responses to AZD1222 COVID-19 vaccine. The repertoire was sequenced with immunoSEQ multiplex PCR; TCRdb's copy has only in-frame clones and lacks some. The sample shows just under 150,000 clones, 88% of them seen only once. Source: peripheral blood, taken 28 days after the second dose of the MenACWY control vaccine. The source is an adult who received the MenACWY meningococcal vaccine as a control.

This rearrangement joins TRBV5-4 to TRBJ2-5; the D gene is possibly TRBD1 (6 bases). From germline, CDR1 is SGHNT and CDR2 YYREEE (reference sequence). V was clipped by 4 bases and J by 0 bases, with 10 bases between them. This CDR3 comprises 14 residues. For the CDR3, the DNA is TGTGCCAGCAGCCGCAGGGGAGACCAAGAGACCCAGTACTTC. Translating it yields CASSRRGDQETQYF.

The rearrangement uses TRBV2 and TRBJ1-5, with no clear D. The CDR3 runs to 14 residues. V was cut by 6 bases and J by 0 bases, with 9 bases left in between. Germline CDR1 and CDR2: SNHLY and FYNNEI. CDR3 bases: TGTGCCAGCAGGGGCGATTATAGCAATCAGCCCCAGCATTTT. Its translation: CASRGDYSNQPQHF.

The chain has TRBV19 and TRBJ1-1; the D is unclear. The V end was cut by 10 bases, the J end by 6 bases, with 18 bases between. Germline-derived CDR1 and CDR2 are LNHDA and SQIVND (reference sequence). This CDR3 has 13 amino acids. The CDR3 region is CATSPGSISEAFF. CDR3 coding DNA: TGTGCCACGTCTCCGGGATCTATATCTGAAGCTTTCTTT. Using reference TRBV19 and TRBJ1-1 for the parts outside the CDR3, the full variable domain is DGGITQSPKYLFRKEGQNVTLSCEQNLNHDAMYWYRQDPGQGLRLIYYSQIVNDFQKGDIAEGYSVSREKKESFPLTVTSAQKNPTAFYLCATSPGSISEAFFGQGTRLTVV.

The CDR3 sequence: CASSPTRYTEAFF. CDR3 sequence (DNA): TGTGCCAGCAGCCCTACTAGGTACACTGAAGCTTTCTTT. The chain recombines TRBV7-3 with TRBJ1-1; D unresolved. The length of the CDR3 is 13 residues. Germline V gene lookup returns CDR1 SGHTA and CDR2 FQGTGA. V was pared by 5 bases and J by 3 bases, with 10 bases between.

The chain uses TRBV7-2 and TRBJ2-5, with TRBD2 identical over 7 bases. V was clipped by 1 base and J by 1 base; unmatched bases: 3. The CDR3 extends over 15 amino acids. CDR1 and CDR2 from the germline V gene are SGHTA and FQGNSA. DNA of the CDR3: TGTGCCAGCAGCTTAGAGGCTAGCGGCCAAGAGACCCAGTACTTC. Encoded protein: CASSLEASGQETQYF.

This clone is a singleton in its sample. This rearrangement joins TRBV4-3 to TRBJ1-2, with a possible D match to TRBD1 (5 bases). The CDR3 covers 19 residues. CDR1 and CDR2 (germline): LGHNA, YSLEER. Trimming left V 4 bases short and J 4 bases short, with 28 bases between. CDR3 in amino acids: CASSPTRGQRPTGSYGYTF. The CDR3 DNA follows: TGCGCCAGCAGCCCGACAAGGGGCCAGCGGCCTACAGGTTCCTATGGCTACACCTTC.

The V call is TRBV12-3 or TRBV12-4, the J call TRBJ2-1, with TRBD1 as a possible D gene (5 bases). V gave up 3 bases and J gave up 6 bases, with 9 bases separating them. The CDR3 contains 13 residues. The CDR3 coding sequence is TGTGCCAGCAGTTTCAGGGCCCCCAATGAGCAGTTCTTC. The encoded protein is CASSFRAPNEQFF.

A remark on this clone: Sequence at one end of the junction differs from germline and may be a read error. The J gene is TRBJ2-1, the V gene TRBV30, with D maybe TRBD2 (6 bases). Germline V gives CDR1 GTSNPN, CDR2 SVGIG (reference sequence). The CDR3 consists of 12 residues. CDR3 protein: CAWSVEGNEQFF. CDR3 in DNA: TGTGCTTGGAGTGTGGAGGGTAATGAGCAGTTCTTC. Full variable domain (missing parts from reference TRBV30 and TRBJ2-1): SQTIHQWPATLVQPVGSPLSLECTVEGTSNPNLYWYRQAAGRGLQLLFYSVGIGQISSEVPQNLSASRPQDRQFILSSKKLLLSDSGFYLCAWSVEGNEQFFGPGTRLTVL.

The V gene is TRBV2, the J gene TRBJ1-2; no clear D gene. CDR3 size: 14 residues. Germline V gene data show CDR1 as SNHLY and CDR2 as FYNNEI. V lost 3 bases, J lost 4 bases, and 12 bases lay in between. The CDR3: CASSEWQLLYGYTF. The CDR3 DNA follows: TGTGCCAGCAGTGAGTGGCAGCTCCTCTATGGCTACACCTTC.

This chain uses TRBV24-1 with TRBJ1-5; TRBD1 matches at 7 bases. Germline values: CDR1 KGHDR, CDR2 SFDVKD. This CDR3 comprises 16 residues. The V gene end was trimmed by 3 bases and the J gene end by 2 bases; junction bases not matched to a gene: 6. The CDR3 bases are TGTGCCACCAGTGATCCTTACAGGGGTGGCAATCAGCCCCAGCATTTT. Translating gives CATSDPYRGGNQPQHF.

This clone has only one observation. The chain combines TRBV4-3 with TRBJ2-2; TRBD2 might be the D (7 bases). This CDR3 is built from 16 residues. CDR1 and CDR2 from the germline V gene are LGHNA and YSLEER. V lost 3 bases and J 3 bases, leaving 14 bases between the germline ends. In DNA form, the CDR3 reads TGCGCCAGCAGCCACGTTACAGGGAGGGACACCGGGGAGCTGTTTTTT. Its translation: CASSHVTGRDTGELFF.

The chain combines TRBV6-1 with TRBJ1-4; a possible D gene is TRBD1 (5 bases). CDR3 length equals 13 residues. CDR1 and CDR2 from the germline V gene are MNHNS and SASEGT. V was trimmed by 1 base and J by 10 bases, leaving 10 bases between them. CDR3 nucleotide sequence: TGTGCCAGCAGTGAAGAGGATAGGGGAAAACTGTTTTTT. Residues: CASSEEDRGKLFF.

The chain uses TRBV18 and TRBJ1-5; maybe TRBD1 (6 bases). The CDR3 covers 16 residues. CDR1 is KGHSH, CDR2 LQKENI, per germline. V lost 4 bases, J lost 1 base, and 14 bases lay in between. The CDR3 nucleotides read TGTGCCAGCTCACTATATGGACAGAGAAGCAATCAGCCCCAGCATTTT. Its protein product is CASSLYGQRSNQPQHF.

This sequence joins TRBV5-8 and TRBJ2-2; TRBD2 matches at 8 bases. CDR3 length: 15 amino acids. J gave up 6 bases and V 3 bases, and 7 bases lay outside the gene matches. Germline-derived CDR1 and CDR2 are SGHTS and YDEGEE. In DNA, the CDR3 is TGTGCCAGCAGCTCGGGACTAGTCGAGCCCGGGGAGCTGTTTTTT. Protein: CASSSGLVEPGELFF.

The chain employs TRBV21-1 and TRBJ2-7; the table assigns TRBD2, which was not confirmed against the DNA. TRBV21-1 is labeled a pseudogene. The CDR3 runs to 13 residues. Written as DNA, the CDR3 is TGTGCCACCAGTCCCGGGAAATCCTACGAGCAGTACTTC. This sequence encodes CATSPGKSYEQYF.

The rearrangement links TRBV6-5 to TRBJ1-4; D is undetermined. Germline CDR1 is MNHEY and CDR2 is SVGAGI. This CDR3 has 13 amino acids. V lost 4 bases and J 8 bases, leaving 11 bases between the germline ends. For the CDR3, the DNA is TGTGCCAGCAGTTCCCAAGTTGGGGAAAAACTGTTTTTT. Its protein product is CASSSQVGEKLFF.

This clone was seen a single time. The chain is built from TRBV30 and TRBJ1-2, with TRBD1 identical over 7 bases. Trimming at V came to 3 bases and at J to 4 bases, leaving 8 bases not matched to a gene. The CDR3 sequence is 14 residues long. Germline V lookup: CDR1 GTSNPN, CDR2 SVGIG (reference sequence). The CDR3 here is CAWSRTGGRYGYTF. CDR3 bases: TGTGCCTGGAGCCGGACAGGCGGCCGCTATGGCTACACCTTC. Together with reference TRBV30 and TRBJ1-2, the CDR3 gives the full variable domain: SQTIHQWPATLVQPVGSPLSLECTVEGTSNPNLYWYRQAAGRGLQLLFYSVGIGQISSEVPQNLSASRPQDRQFILSSKKLLLSDSGFYLCAWSRTGGRYGYTFGSGTRLTVV.

The gene calls are TRBV28 and TRBJ1-6; 10 positions match TRBD1. Germline-derived CDR1 and CDR2 are MDHEN and SYDVKM. There are 14 residues in the CDR3. Trimming cost V 2 bases and J 10 bases; bases outside gene matches: 2. CDR3 nucleotides: TGTGCCAGCAGTTTAGGACAGGGGGGATCACCCCTCCACTTT. It translates to CASSLGQGGSPLHF.

The chain carries TRBV5-1 and TRBJ1-1; TRBD1 might be the D (5 bases). Deletions cut 0 bases from V and 1 base from J, with 16 bases between. There are 17 residues in the CDR3. CDR1 is SGHRS, CDR2 YFSETQ, per germline. CDR3: CASSLVPGATWNTEAFF. The CDR3 DNA is TGCGCCAGCAGCTTGGTTCCTGGGGCAACCTGGAACACTGAAGCTTTCTTT.

The chain combines TRBV2 with TRBJ2-7; D gene ambiguous. The V and J ends lost 7 bases and 3 bases respectively, with 7 bases between them. Per the germline V gene, CDR1 is SNHLY and CDR2 is FYNNEI. This CDR3 is built from 11 residues. CDR3 DNA: TGTGCCAGCACCGACTTCTACGAGCAGTACTTC. Its protein is CASTDFYEQYF. Full variable domain (outside the CDR3, taken from reference TRBV2 and TRBJ2-7): EPEVTQTPSHQVTQMGQEVILRCVPISNHLYFYWYRQILGQKVEFLVSFYNNEISEKSEIFDDQFSVERPDGSNFTLKIRSTKLEDSAMYFCASTDFYEQYFGPGTRLTVT.

This clone was found a few times. V is TRBV4-2 and J is TRBJ2-5, with D perhaps assigned TRBD1 or TRBD2 (7 bases each). The CDR3 is 14 amino acids. Germline-derived CDR1 and CDR2 are LGHNA and YNFKEQ. Between the trimmed V and J ends, which lost 5 bases and 4 bases, there was a span of 14 bases. The CDR3 region has the DNA TGTGCCAGCAGCTCTGCCAGGGGGGGAGAGACCCAGTACTTC. Translation: CASSSARGGETQYF.

This clone has a single count. This chain joins TRBV30 and TRBJ1-2; unclear D gene. Germline CDR1 is GTSNPN and CDR2 is SVGIG (reference sequence). The ends were cut back, 0 bases at V and 0 bases at J, with 17 bases in the middle. The CDR3 extends over 17 amino acids. The CDR3 sequence: CAWSVLGLQVANYGYTF. The CDR3 region has the DNA TGTGCCTGGAGTGTACTAGGACTCCAAGTAGCTAACTATGGCTACACCTTC.

This clone was seen just once. This chain connects TRBV30 to TRBJ1-5; maybe TRBD1 (5 bases). CDR1 is GTSNPN and CDR2 is SVGIG in the germline V gene (reference sequence). The CDR3 loop spans 15 amino acids. Trimming left V 0 bases short and J 3 bases short, with 12 bases between. The CDR3 protein is CAWSVHRGHNQPQHF. The DNA of the CDR3 is TGTGCCTGGAGTGTACATCGGGGCCACAATCAGCCCCAGCATTTT. The whole variable domain, remainder taken from reference TRBV30 and TRBJ1-5, is SQTIHQWPATLVQPVGSPLSLECTVEGTSNPNLYWYRQAAGRGLQLLFYSVGIGQISSEVPQNLSASRPQDRQFILSSKKLLLSDSGFYLCAWSVHRGHNQPQHFGDGTRLSIL.

The chain carries TRBV2 and TRBJ2-3; 11 positions agree with TRBD2. V shed 4 bases, J shed 1 base, and the junction held 1 base outside the gene matches. The CDR3 spans 15 residues. Germline values: CDR1 SNHLY, CDR2 FYNNEI. In nucleotides, the CDR3 is TGTGCCAGCAGTGGGGGACTAGCGGGCACAGATACGCAGTATTTT. It specifies CASSGGLAGTDTQYF. The full variable domain, in which reference TRBV2 and TRBJ2-3 provide the parts outside the CDR3, is EPEVTQTPSHQVTQMGQEVILRCVPISNHLYFYWYRQILGQKVEFLVSFYNNEISEKSEIFDDQFSVERPDGSNFTLKIRSTKLEDSAMYFCASSGGLAGTDTQYFGPGTRLTVL.